The present T cell receptor beta chain was sequenced within a study of control samples from healthy donors and cancer patients (dated by TCRdb to about 2020). The library was generated by the immunoSEQ multiplex PCR assay. TCRdb obtained this table from immuneACCESS and retained in-frame rearrangements with V and J assigned. These tables miss some clones; where compared with another copy, unresolved V genes account for less than half of the shortfall, and the remainder is unexplained. Recorded for this sample are fewer than 120,000 clones; around 87% of them occurred a single time. Jointly, the top ten make up around 4% of the sample. Looking up the germline V gene (reference sequence) yields CDR1 SGHNT and CDR2 YYREEE. V is pared back by 2 bases and J by 2 bases, with 13 bases lying between the germline termini. Taken from cysteine to phenylalanine, the CDR3 has 15 residues. Only the CDR3 portion is preserved as DNA: 45 bases, with reading frame beginning at the first base.

In this sample, this clone turned up once. Its cognate antigen has yet to be identified. Within one base of it there is no much larger clone, and no base qualities were kept. The source of this sequence is a woman aged 55 to 70 with lung cancer. Here the chain combines TRBV5-4 and TRBJ2-5, and perhaps TRBD2 as D gene, on 6 matching bases. Sample: PBMCs. The sequenced DNA is TGTGCCAGCAGCTTATATTTCCGGGAGCAAGAGACCCAGTACTTC. It translates as CASSLYFREQETQYF.